This entry lists 22 T cell receptor beta chains sequenced from one sample in a study of blood T cell repertoires in COVID-19. The data were produced by immunoSEQ multiplex PCR, yet TCRdb's version contains in-frame clones alone and is incomplete. Of around 200,000 clones listed, approximately 84% are singletons. Sequenced sample: peripheral blood. The source is a man in his forties with active or convalescent COVID-19.

This clone was seen a single time. The chain joins TRBV6-5 to TRBJ1-6; 7 bases line up with TRBD1. The germline V gene encodes CDR1 MNHEY and CDR2 SVGAGI. After removal of 6 bases from V and 9 bases from J, the junction contained 8 bases not matched to a gene. This CDR3 spans 14 amino acids. The CDR3 DNA follows: TGTGCCAGCAGAGCCTCAGGGGGAAGTTCACCCCTCCACTTT. This gives the protein CASRASGGSSPLHF.

The chain couples TRBV7-9 to TRBJ2-7; 11 bases line up with TRBD2. This CDR3 is built from 15 residues. The V gene's germline CDR1 is SEHNR and CDR2 FQNEAQ (reference sequence). The J segment lost 5 bases and the V segment lost 2 bases, leaving 5 bases of the junction unmatched. For the CDR3, the DNA is TGTGCCAGCAGCTTACTAGCGGGAGGTAGACACGAGCAGTACTTC. Amino acids: CASSLLAGGRHEQYF. The entire variable domain, with the rest obtained from reference TRBV7-9 and TRBJ2-7, is as follows: DTGVSQNPRHKITKRGQNVTFRCDPISEHNRLYWYRQTLGQGPEFLTYFQNEAQLEKSRLLSDRFSAERPKGSFSTLEIQRTEQGDSAMYLCASSLLAGGRHEQYFGPGTRLTVT.

This clone was detected only a few times. V and J are TRBV12-5 and TRBJ2-7; no definite D call. CDR3 size: 13 residues. The germline V gene encodes CDR1 LGHNT and CDR2 FRNRAP. Trimming pared 2 bases from V and 1 base from J, leaving 6 bases between. The CDR3 coding sequence is TGTGCTAGTGGTTTGACTGTTTCCTACGAGCAGTACTTC. This encodes CASGLTVSYEQYF.

The gene calls are TRBV29-1 and TRBJ2-5, with 10 bases matching TRBD2. Germline V gives CDR1 SQVTM, CDR2 ANQGSEA. There are 15 residues in the CDR3. CDR3 amino acids: CTVGLAVGYQETQYF. CDR3 sequence (DNA): TGCACCGTCGGACTAGCGGTAGGGTACCAAGAGACCCAGTACTTC.

The chain combines TRBV2 with TRBJ1-5; D is uncertain. Trimming shortened V by 7 bases and J by 3 bases, and 13 bases separated the two germline ends. CDR1 and CDR2 (germline): SNHLY, FYNNEI. The CDR3 runs to 14 residues. Here the CDR3 reads CASTLAAVNQPQHF. The CDR3 DNA reads TGTGCCAGCACCTTAGCGGCGGTCAATCAGCCCCAGCATTTT. Using reference TRBV2 and TRBJ1-5 for the parts outside the CDR3, the full variable domain is EPEVTQTPSHQVTQMGQEVILRCVPISNHLYFYWYRQILGQKVEFLVSFYNNEISEKSEIFDDQFSVERPDGSNFTLKIRSTKLEDSAMYFCASTLAAVNQPQHFGDGTRLSIL.

The chain recombines TRBV6-5 with TRBJ1-1; D gene unclear. Germline CDR1 MNHEY, CDR2 SVGAGI. V was clipped by 7 bases and J by 6 bases, with 15 bases between them. CDR3 length: 13 amino acids. CDR3 DNA: TGTGCCAGCACTACGGGTTCGATATCTGAAGCTTTCTTT. Translated: CASTTGSISEAFF.

The V gene is TRBV4-1, the J gene TRBJ1-5, with D unclear. Trimming took off 0 bases at V and 0 bases at J, with 18 bases between the two ends. The CDR3 covers 19 residues. Germline CDR1 MGHRA, CDR2 YSYEKL. Here the CDR3 reads CASSQEVPGGPYSNQPQHF. The CDR3 region has the DNA TGCGCCAGCAGCCAAGAAGTTCCAGGAGGACCATATAGCAATCAGCCCCAGCATTTT.

The V and J genes are TRBV27 and TRBJ2-7, with 8 bases fitting TRBD2. The CDR3 runs 14 residues. V shed 6 bases, J shed 0 bases, and the junction held 4 bases outside the gene matches. Germline V lookup: CDR1 MNHEY, CDR2 SMNVEV (reference sequence). DNA for the CDR3: TGTGCCAGCAGGGCGGGGGGAGGCTCCTACGAGCAGTACTTC. Its protein is CASRAGGGSYEQYF.

This clone was detected once. The chain carries TRBV7-9 and TRBJ2-5; 7 bases line up with TRBD1. Germline CDR1 and CDR2: SEHNR and FQNEAQ (reference sequence). V shed 5 bases, J shed 5 bases, and the junction held 8 bases outside the gene matches. The CDR3 runs to 14 residues. CDR3 loop: CASSPTGESETQYF. The CDR3 DNA is TGTGCCAGCAGCCCCACAGGGGAATCGGAGACCCAGTACTTC.

The rearrangement joins TRBV6-1 to TRBJ1-5; the D is unclear. V lost 1 base and J 4 bases, leaving 5 bases between the germline ends. The length of the CDR3 is 13 residues. CDR1 and CDR2 from the germline V gene are MNHNS and SASEGT. CDR3 nucleotide sequence: TGTGCCAGCAGTGAAGGGGCAAATCAGCCCCAGCATTTT. Amino acids: CASSEGANQPQHF.

The V call is TRBV3-1 (or the pseudogene TRBV3-2), the J call TRBJ1-2; tentative D call: TRBD1 (6 bases). This CDR3 has 15 residues. With 4 bases removed from V and 4 bases from J, the gap between germline ends came to 16 bases. Germline V CDR1 and CDR2: LGHDT, YNNKEL (reference sequence). CDR3 nucleotide sequence: TGTGCCAGCAGCCCGGGACGCAGGGGCCCCTATGGCTACACCTTC. It codes for CASSPGRRGPYGYTF.

The rearrangement links TRBV27 to TRBJ2-2; 14 bases fit TRBD2. J lost 5 bases, V lost 4 bases, and 6 bases had no gene match. This CDR3 is 17 amino acids long. The germline V gene has CDR1 MNHEY and CDR2 SMNVEV (reference sequence). As DNA, the CDR3 is TGTGCCAGCAGTTGGACTAGCGGGAGGACCCCTACCGGGGAGCTGTTTTTT. Its protein product is CASSWTSGRTPTGELFF.

CDR3 amino acids: CASREGANQPQHF. The CDR3 bases are TGTGCCAGCAGGGAGGGGGCGAATCAGCCCCAGCATTTT. V is TRBV28 and J is TRBJ1-5; 7 bases are a match to TRBD1. The germline V gene encodes CDR1 MDHEN and CDR2 SYDVKM. The J segment lost 4 bases and the V segment lost 6 bases, leaving 3 bases of the junction unmatched. There are 13 residues in the CDR3.

The DNA for the CDR3 is TGTGCCAGCAGTTACGCGGGGTTTGGGTCACCCCTCCACTTT. Protein: CASSYAGFGSPLHF. The V call is TRBV6-5, the J call TRBJ1-6; no clear D gene. The CDR3 contains 14 residues. Trimming left V 2 bases short and J 10 bases short, with 12 bases between. CDR1 and CDR2 from the germline V gene are MNHEY and SVGAGI.

This chain joins TRBV7-6 and TRBJ1-5, with D perhaps TRBD1 (6 bases). V lost 1 base, J lost 4 bases, and 11 bases lay in between. CDR3 length: 15 amino acids. Germline CDR1 SGHVS, CDR2 FNYEAQ. CDR3 bases: TGTGCCAGCAGCTTAGGGGCAGGGGAGAATCAGCCCCAGCATTTT. This translates into CASSLGAGENQPQHF. The variable domain in full, with the rest retrieved from reference TRBV7-6 and TRBJ1-5, is GAGVSQSPRYKVTKRGQDVALRCDPISGHVSLYWYRQALGQGPEFLTYFNYEAQQDKSGLPNDRFSAERPEGSISTLTIQRTEQRDSAMYRCASSLGAGENQPQHFGDGTRLSIL.

The table lists this clone with a few counts. The V gene is TRBV7-3, the J gene TRBJ1-5; no reliable D call. V gave up 3 bases and J gave up 7 bases, with 10 bases separating them. The germline V gene has CDR1 SGHTA and CDR2 FQGTGA. This CDR3 comprises 13 residues. The CDR3 loop is CASSLGPNQPQHF. For the CDR3, the DNA is TGTGCCAGCAGCTTGGGCCCCAACCAGCCCCAGCATTTT. The whole variable domain, remainder taken from reference TRBV7-3 and TRBJ1-5, is GAGVSQTPSNKVTEKGKYVELRCDPISGHTALYWYRQSLGQGPEFLIYFQGTGAADDSGLPNDRFFAVRPEGSVSTLKIQRTERGDSAVYLCASSLGPNQPQHFGDGTRLSIL.

This chain links TRBV5-1 with TRBJ2-2; tentative D call: TRBD2 (6 bases). The CDR3 is made up of 15 amino acids. Trimming removed 1 base from V and 2 bases from J, with 9 bases in between. The germline CDR1 and CDR2 sequences are SGHRS and YFSETQ. DNA of the CDR3: TGCGCCAGCAGCTTGCGGGACTTTAACACCGGGGAGCTGTTTTTT. Protein: CASSLRDFNTGELFF.

V is TRBV19 and J is TRBJ1-2, with TRBD1 identical over 8 bases. The V gene's germline CDR1 is LNHDA and CDR2 SQIVND (reference sequence). The CDR3 is 13 residues long. The V gene end was trimmed by 7 bases and the J gene end by 8 bases; junction bases not matched to a gene: 9. This CDR3 is CASTDRGYRGYTF. CDR3 coding DNA: TGTGCCAGTACCGACAGGGGTTATAGGGGCTACACCTTC.

This clone was observed once. V usage is TRBV28 and J usage is TRBJ1-5; D is ambiguous. V lost 4 bases to trimming and J lost 2 bases, with 9 bases between them. Germline V CDR1 and CDR2: MDHEN, SYDVKM. The CDR3 runs to 14 residues. The CDR3 DNA follows: TGTGCCAGCAGTTCGGCGGGAGGCAATCAGCCCCAGCATTTT. Amino acids: CASSSAGGNQPQHF.

V gene TRBV25-1 combines with J gene TRBJ2-1; TRBD2 is a possible D gene (5 bases). The CDR3 sequence is 10 residues long. The germline CDR1 and CDR2 sequences are MGHDK and SYGVNS. Between the trimmed V and J ends, which lost 4 bases and 10 bases, there was a span of 5 bases. The CDR3 loop is CASSAGEQFF. Here the CDR3 DNA reads TGTGCCAGCAGTGCGGGGGAGCAGTTCTTC.

The rearrangement uses TRBV5-4 and TRBJ1-5, with TRBD1 matching 7 bases. This CDR3 is 14 amino acids long. CDR1 is SGHNT and CDR2 is YYREEE in the germline V gene (reference sequence). The junction had 2 bases not matched to a gene; V was cut back by 2 bases and J by 3 bases. CDR3 nucleotides: TGTGCCAGCAGCTTAACAGGGGACAATCAGCCCCAGCATTTT. It specifies CASSLTGDNQPQHF.

The gene calls are TRBV11-2 and TRBJ2-7; 12 positions match TRBD2. With V trimmed by 5 bases and J by 0 bases, 8 bases remained unmatched. The CDR3 is 17 amino acids. Germline V gene lookup returns CDR1 SGHAT and CDR2 FQNNGV. This chain's CDR3 is CASSLVLAGGASYEQYF. CDR3 DNA: TGTGCCAGCAGCCTGGTTCTAGCGGGAGGGGCCTCCTACGAGCAGTACTTC.